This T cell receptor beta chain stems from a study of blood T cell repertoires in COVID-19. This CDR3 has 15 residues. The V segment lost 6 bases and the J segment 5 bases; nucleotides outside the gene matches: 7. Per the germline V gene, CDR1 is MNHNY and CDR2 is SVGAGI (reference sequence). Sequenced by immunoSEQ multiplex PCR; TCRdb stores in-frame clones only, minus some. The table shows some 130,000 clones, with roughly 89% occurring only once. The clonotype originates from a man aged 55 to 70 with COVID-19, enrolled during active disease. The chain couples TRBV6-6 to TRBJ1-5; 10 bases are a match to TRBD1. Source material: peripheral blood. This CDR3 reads CASSRRTGGDQPQHF. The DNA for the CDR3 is TGTGCCAGCAGCCGCCGGACAGGGGGGGATCAGCCCCAGCATTTT.